This is a list of T cell receptor beta chains from one sample in a study of human T cells and chemical hapten exposure. TCRdb re-analysed the RACE reads in MiXCR, keeping a single row per CDR3 protein. The sample yields around 300,000 distinct CDR3 sequences, under 9% seen once. Specimen: whole blood, collected in connection with sensitization to the hapten diphenylcyclopropenone (DPC). These receptors originate from a woman aged 18-29 years with alopecia areata. Some clones in this sample may be carry-over from other donors' samples. CDR3s include the opening cysteine and the closing phenylalanine or tryptophan. The order of the fields is J gene, V gene, D gene, clone size, CDR3 DNA, CDR3 protein. D genes are given only for firm matches. For some rows the clone size is stated as once, few or many, or as a class when expanded; others skip it.

TRBJ2-3	TRBV15	NA	few	TGTGCCACCAGCAGCCTCCGAGGCGCGGGTACAGATACGCAGTATTTT	CATSSLRGAGTDTQYF
TRBJ1-5	TRBV7-8	NA	many	TGTGCCAGCAGCTCCTCCGGGGCAGTAAATCAGCCCCAGCATTTT	CASSSSGAVNQPQHF
TRBJ2-7	TRBV6-5	TRBD2	many	TGTGCCAGCAGTAGCTATGCTAGCGGGGGGGCAGGCGAGCAGTACTTC	CASSSYASGGAGEQYF
TRBJ1-5	TRBV6-2/TRBV6-3	TRBD1	few	TGTGCCAGCAGTTACGCCCAGCCCAGGGGGCAGGATCAGCCCCAGCATTTT	CASSYAQPRGQDQPQHF
TRBJ2-5	TRBV4-1	NA	many	TGCGCCAGCAGCGACGTGAGAGAGACCCAGTACTTC	CASSDVRETQYF
TRBJ1-1	TRBV20-1	NA	NA	TGCAGTGCCGAAGATTCAGGATTCTCCTTGAACACTGAAGCTTTCTTT	CSAEDSGFSLNTEAFF
TRBJ1-5	TRBV21-1	NA	few	TGTGCCAGCCAACGCGCGGGGCAGCCCCAGCATTTT	CASQRAGQPQHF
TRBJ2-5	TRBV12-3/TRBV12-4	NA	NA	TGTGCCAGCAGTTCAGAGAGCCTACAAGAGACCCAGTACTTC	CASSSESLQETQYF
TRBJ1-2	TRBV12-3/TRBV12-4	NA	many	TGTGCCAGCAGTCCTACAGGGTATGGCTACACCTTC	CASSPTGYGYTF
TRBJ2-1	TRBV7-3	TRBD2	NA	TGTGCCAGCAGCTCCAGACTAGCGGACTGGAATGAGCAGTTCTTC	CASSSRLADWNEQFF
TRBJ2-1	TRBV12-5	TRBD2	few	TGTGCTAGTGGTTTGACCCGGACTAGCGGGGGCCTGCTTGAGCAGTTCTTC	CASGLTRTSGGLLEQFF
TRBJ2-7	TRBV27	TRBD1	many	TGTGCCAGCAGTCCACAGGGGCTACGCTCCTACGAGCAGTACTTC	CASSPQGLRSYEQYF
TRBJ1-4	TRBV20-1	TRBD1	many	TGCAGTGCTAGACACATAACAGGGGAGGATGAAAAACTGTTTTTT	CSARHITGEDEKLFF
TRBJ2-7	TRBV4-3	NA	NA	TGCGCCAGCAGCCAAGATGACGCCGACTCCTACGAGCAGTACTTC	CASSQDDADSYEQYF
TRBJ1-2	TRBV12-3/TRBV12-4	TRBD1	NA	TGTGCCAGCAGTTTTTCCGCGGGGACAGGGTTCTATGGCTACACCTTC	CASSFSAGTGFYGYTF
TRBJ2-1	TRBV6-2/TRBV6-3	TRBD2	few	TGTGCCAGCAGAAGCGGGGAAGGGTATGAGCAGTTCTTC	CASRSGEGYEQFF
TRBJ2-7	TRBV28	TRBD2	few	TGTGCCAGCAGTTCCACTAGCGGGGGTACCTACGAGCAGTACTTC	CASSSTSGGTYEQYF
TRBJ1-1	TRBV4-3	NA	NA	TGCGCCAGCAGCCAAGACAGGGCGAACACTGAAGCTTTCTTT	CASSQDRANTEAFF
TRBJ2-1	TRBV7-2	TRBD1	few	TGTGCCAGCAGCTTAACGGGACAGGGGCTTCTCCGGGGGCATGAGCAGTTCTTC	CASSLTGQGLLRGHEQFF
TRBJ2-7	TRBV29-1	NA	few	TGCAGCGTTGGGACAGATTCCTACGAGCAGTACTTC	CSVGTDSYEQYF
TRBJ2-2	TRBV6-5	NA	many	TGTGCCAGCAGCAGGGATTTGACCGGGGAGCTGTTTTTT	CASSRDLTGELFF
TRBJ2-7	TRBV18	TRBD1	NA	TGTGCCAGCTCACCACGATCACAGGGGGTCACCTACGAGCAGTACTTC	CASSPRSQGVTYEQYF
TRBJ2-7	TRBV12-3/TRBV12-4	NA	NA	TGTGCCAGCAGTTTAGCCCAGGGACGGTTCTACGAGCAGTACTTC	CASSLAQGRFYEQYF